Presented here are 10 T cell receptor beta chains from one specimen sequenced in a study of blood T cell repertoires in COVID-19. Clones were sequenced by immunoSEQ multiplex PCR, and TCRdb holds only the in-frame ones, with some missing. The sample consists of 300,000 to 350,000 clones, 70% to 90% of them appearing once. Sequenced material: PBMCs or T cells enriched from blood (not recorded which). The origin of the receptors is a man aged 30 to 45 who had recovered from COVID-19.

This chain connects TRBV6-5 to TRBJ1-2; D might be TRBD1 (5 bases). Per germline, CDR1 MNHEY and CDR2 SVGAGI. Trimming pared 6 bases from V and 3 bases from J, leaving 17 bases between. The CDR3 length is 15 residues. In nucleotides, the CDR3 is TGTGCCAGCAGCGATAGTTCAGGGATGGACTATGGCTACACCTTC. Translation: CASSDSSGMDYGYTF.

This chain connects TRBV27 to TRBJ1-2; TRBD1 aligns across 9 bases. The CDR3 runs to 15 residues. The J segment lost 8 bases and the V segment lost 5 bases, leaving 12 bases of the junction unmatched. Germline V CDR1 and CDR2: MNHEY, SMNVEV (reference sequence). The CDR3 DNA sequence: TGTGCCAGCAGTCCCGGACAGGGGACTTACGGGGGCTACACCTTC. It codes for CASSPGQGTYGGYTF.

The V call is TRBV5-6, the J call TRBJ1-3, with D unresolved. The V and J ends lost 1 base and 6 bases respectively, with 5 bases between them. This CDR3 contains 12 residues. From germline, CDR1 is SGHDT and CDR2 YYEEEE. In nucleotides, the CDR3 is TGTGCCAGCAGCTTGATAGAAAACACCATATATTTT. Protein product: CASSLIENTIYF.

CDR3 DNA: TGTGCCAGCTCTCGGGAAATGGACACTGAAGCTTTCTTT. It codes for CASSREMDTEAFF. The J gene is TRBJ1-1, the V gene TRBV7-9; D not certain. V was pared by 8 bases and J by 3 bases, with 13 bases between. Germline V gene data show CDR1 as SEHNR and CDR2 as FQNEAQ (reference sequence). This CDR3 is 13 amino acids long.

The gene calls are TRBV19 and TRBJ2-1; D possibly corresponds to TRBD1 (5 bases). CDR1 is LNHDA, CDR2 SQIVND, per germline (reference sequence). Trimming removed 1 base at V and 4 bases at J, with 5 bases between. The CDR3 sequence is 13 residues long. The CDR3 DNA reads as TGTGCCAGTAGTATAGGACAGTACAATGAGCAGTTCTTC. Translated, it gives CASSIGQYNEQFF.

The chain carries TRBV10-3 and TRBJ2-2, with 9 bases identical to TRBD1. This CDR3 has 20 amino acids. CDR1 ENHRY and CDR2 SYGVKD come from the germline V gene. Unmatched junction bases numbered 18, after V lost 4 bases and J lost 3 bases. DNA of the CDR3: TGTGCCATCAGTGTAGCCACTACCGGGACAGGGTATCCGGACACCGGGGAGCTGTTTTTT. It encodes CAISVATTGTGYPDTGELFF.

This chain links TRBV9 with TRBJ1-1; 12 bases agree with TRBD1. The CDR3 consists of 18 residues. The germline CDR1 and CDR2 sequences are SGDLS and YYNGEE. The junction had 7 bases not matched to a gene; V was cut back by 0 bases and J by 1 base. CDR3 residues: CASSVGPGTGGENTEAFF. CDR3 nucleotide sequence: TGTGCCAGCAGCGTAGGGCCCGGGACAGGGGGCGAGAACACTGAAGCTTTCTTT.

This sequence joins TRBV7-8 and TRBJ1-1; 8 bases align to TRBD1. Germline trimming cut 3 bases from V and 4 bases from J; bases unmatched to any gene: 4. The length of the CDR3 is 14 residues. The germline gives CDR1 SGHVS, CDR2 FQNEAQ. The CDR3 DNA reads as TGTGCCAGCAGCTTCGACAGGGGAGGCACTGAAGCTTTCTTT. This sequence encodes CASSFDRGGTEAFF.

The J gene is TRBJ2-7, the V gene TRBV7-8; D possibly corresponds to TRBD1 (7 bases). The CDR3 spans 16 residues. Looked up from germline, CDR1 is SGHVS and CDR2 is FQNEAQ. Deletions cut 3 bases from V and 1 base from J, with 16 bases between. The CDR3: CASSFIATGRSYEQYF. The CDR3 bases are TGTGCCAGCAGCTTTATCGCGACAGGGAGGTCCTACGAGCAGTACTTC.

This clone occurred many times. The CDR3 sequence: CASSGTSGGADTQYF. CDR3 DNA: TGTGCCAGCAGTGGGACTAGCGGGGGGGCAGATACGCAGTATTTT. The J gene is TRBJ2-3, the V gene TRBV6-4; 15 nucleotides match TRBD2. Germline lookup yields CDR1 MRHNA and CDR2 SNTAGT. This CDR3 has 15 residues. V lost 4 bases to trimming and J lost 4 bases; unmatched junction nucleotides: 0.